This entry lists 8 T cell receptor beta chains sequenced from one sample in a study of human T cells and chemical hapten exposure (dated by TCRdb to the early 2020s). The time point label here, explained by the study, means: pre-sensitization, week 0. Read against the paper, the sample's treatment or condition label means: therapeutic diphenylcyclopropenone sensitization with weekly scalp DPC. The protocol used for the library was RACE. Instrument on record: NextSeq 500. TCRdb handled the public reads itself, with Q25 trimming in fastp and clone calling in MiXCR, and kept productive beta chains. Rows matching on CDR3 protein sequence are summarized as one entry with the most common DNA and genes. This sample lists roughly 100,000 distinct CDR3 sequences; around 12% were detected once. 1.6% of the sample is held by the ten biggest clonotypes. Source: whole blood, taken in connection with sensitization to the hapten diphenylcyclopropenone (DPC). The receptors shown here come from a woman in her fifties or sixties with alopecia areata. Some clones in this sample may be carry-over from other donors' samples.

A remark on this clonotype: This may be a read error: a much more frequent sequence differs by one nucleotide. The V and J genes are TRBV6-6 and TRBJ2-2, with 7 bases fitting TRBD1. The CDR3 spans 13 residues. Per germline, CDR1 MNHNY and CDR2 SVGAGI (reference sequence). The CDR3 region is CACRGIRTGELFF. Here the CDR3 DNA reads TGTGCCTGCAGGGGGATTAGGACCGGGGAGCTGTTTTTT.

This clonotype has a handful of counts. The chain links TRBV18 to TRBJ1-4; a possible D gene is TRBD1 (6 bases). The CDR3 loop spans 14 amino acids. Deletions cut 0 bases from V and 7 bases from J, with 9 bases between. Germline V gene sequence: CDR1 KGHSH, CDR2 LQKENI. CDR3 sequence: CASSPPGTSEKLFF. Here the CDR3 DNA reads TGTGCCAGCTCACCACCCGGGACATCTGAAAAACTGTTTTTT.

The J gene is TRBJ2-7, the V gene TRBV10-3, with 11 bases lining up with TRBD2. In germline, CDR1 is ENHRY, CDR2 SYGVKD. V dropped 5 bases and J dropped 0; count of bases not matched to a gene: 6. CDR3 length: 16 residues. CDR3 region: CAISTLTSGSSYEQYF. CDR3 sequence (DNA): TGTGCCATCAGTACATTAACTAGCGGGAGCTCCTACGAGCAGTACTTC.

CDR3 protein: CASTAGAGTTDTQYF. The CDR3 DNA is TGTGCCAGCACGGCGGGGGCAGGGACCACAGATACGCAGTATTTT. The V call is TRBV7-9, the J call TRBJ2-3; D may be TRBD2 (7 bases). Germline V lookup: CDR1 SEHNR, CDR2 FQNEAQ (reference sequence). Trimming pared 7 bases from V and 2 bases from J, leaving 16 bases between. CDR3 length: 15 residues.

The V gene is TRBV29-1, the J gene TRBJ1-2; D is unclear. The V and J ends lost 8 bases and 2 bases respectively, with 9 bases between them. The CDR3 is made up of 11 amino acids. CDR1 and CDR2 (germline): SQVTM, ANQGSEA. The CDR3, as DNA: TGCAGCCTTACAACAAACTATGGCTACACCTTC. Its translation is CSLTTNYGYTF.

Only a few counts were recorded for this clonotype. The rearrangement joins TRBV28 to TRBJ2-7, with 7 bases fitting TRBD1. The V gene's germline CDR1 is MDHEN and CDR2 SYDVKM. This CDR3 is 15 amino acids long. V shed 7 bases and J 3 bases; nucleotides not matched to a gene: 12. The CDR3 DNA reads TGTGCCAGCATCCATACCGGGACAGCCAACTACGAGCAGTACTTC. Amino acid sequence: CASIHTGTANYEQYF.

The chain carries TRBV7-2 and TRBJ2-1; possible D gene TRBD1, 5 bases. The CDR3 contains 15 residues. CDR1 is SGHTA and CDR2 is FQGNSA in the germline V gene. Between the trimmed V and J ends, which lost 5 bases and 2 bases, there was a span of 13 bases. CDR3 amino acids: CASSPRQGTYNEQFF. In nucleotides, the CDR3 is TGTGCCAGCAGCCCCCGGCAGGGCACCTACAATGAGCAGTTCTTC.

This clonotype turned up a few times. The chain carries TRBV11-2 and TRBJ2-5; 7 bases line up with TRBD1. V was pared by 4 bases and J by 5 bases, with 16 bases of the junction left unmatched. Germline-derived CDR1 and CDR2 are SGHAT and FQNNGV. The CDR3 consists of 17 residues. CDR3 protein: CASSSANTGVPRETQYF. The CDR3 nucleotides read TGTGCCAGCAGCTCCGCGAATACAGGGGTTCCCCGGGAGACCCAGTACTTC.